Listed below are T cell receptor beta chains from one sample, sequenced in a study of cytomegalovirus exposure and HLA in healthy donors. TCRdb's copy holds only in-frame clones and misses some; the assay was immunoSEQ multiplex PCR. The sample lists about 170,000 clones, approximately 70% occurring once. The sample consisted of PBMCs. Receptor source: a man between 40 and 49 years old in good health and CMV-seropositive. CDR3s include the opening cysteine and the closing phenylalanine or tryptophan. A D gene is named only where the DNA matches it firmly. The size entry is marked missing in some rows and otherwise reads once, few, many or a size class.

V gene: TRBV21-1; J gene: TRBJ1-1; clone size: NA; D gene: NA; CDR3 protein: CASSKEYRGTNTEAFF; CDR3 DNA: TGTGCCAGCAGCAAAGAGTACCGGGGGACGAACACTGAAGCTTTCTTT
V gene: TRBV6-4; J gene: TRBJ1-6; clone size: NA; D gene: NA; CDR3 protein: CASQRDLTSPLHF; CDR3 DNA: TGTGCCAGTCAGCGGGACTTAACTTCACCCCTCCACTTT
V gene: TRBV29-1; J gene: TRBJ2-1; clone size: NA; D gene: NA; CDR3 protein: CSVRGMGGEQFF; CDR3 DNA: TGCAGCGTCCGGGGTATGGGTGGTGAGCAGTTCTTC
V gene: TRBV6-5; J gene: TRBJ1-3; clone size: NA; D gene: NA; CDR3 protein: CASSYAIGNTIYF; CDR3 DNA: TGTGCCAGCAGTTACGCGATTGGAAACACCATATATTTT
V gene: TRBV10-3; J gene: TRBJ1-1; clone size: few; D gene: TRBD1; CDR3 protein: CAISFDRGRGEAFF; CDR3 DNA: TGTGCCATCAGCTTCGACAGGGGGCGCGGTGAAGCTTTCTTT
V gene: TRBV5-4; J gene: TRBJ2-5; clone size: NA; D gene: TRBD2; CDR3 protein: CASSWDYQETQYF; CDR3 DNA: TGTGCCAGCAGTTGGGACTATCAAGAGACCCAGTACTTC
V gene: TRBV28; J gene: TRBJ1-2; clone size: NA; D gene: NA; CDR3 protein: CASHGGNYGYTF; CDR3 DNA: TGTGCCAGCCACGGGGGGAACTATGGCTACACCTTC
V gene: TRBV2; J gene: TRBJ2-3; clone size: NA; D gene: NA; CDR3 protein: CASSVSDTQYF; CDR3 DNA: TGTGCCAGCAGTGTTTCGGATACGCAGTATTTT
V gene: TRBV27; J gene: TRBJ2-7; clone size: NA; D gene: NA; CDR3 protein: CASRLGDSEQYF; CDR3 DNA: TGTGCCAGCAGACTGGGTGACTCCGAGCAGTACTTC
V gene: TRBV4-3; J gene: TRBJ2-7; clone size: NA; D gene: TRBD2; CDR3 protein: CASSQASGGAYEQYF; CDR3 DNA: TGCGCCAGCAGCCAAGCGAGCGGGGGGGCCTACGAGCAGTACTTC
V gene: TRBV7-9; J gene: TRBJ1-2; clone size: NA; D gene: TRBD1; CDR3 protein: CSSSTGQGAHGYTF; CDR3 DNA: TGTTCCAGCAGCACCGGACAGGGGGCTCATGGCTACACCTTC
V gene: TRBV2; J gene: TRBJ1-4; clone size: NA; D gene: NA; CDR3 protein: CASSATNEKLFF; CDR3 DNA: TGTGCCAGCTCTGCAACTAATGAAAAACTGTTTTTT
V gene: TRBV7-9; J gene: TRBJ1-2; clone size: NA; D gene: NA; CDR3 protein: CASSLGTRYGYTF; CDR3 DNA: TGTGCCAGCAGCTTAGGGACAAGGTATGGCTACACCTTC
V gene: TRBV7-9; J gene: TRBJ1-5; clone size: NA; D gene: NA; CDR3 protein: CASSLAGGRQPQHF; CDR3 DNA: TGTGCCAGCAGCTTGGCGGGGGGCCGGCAGCCCCAGCATTTT
V gene: TRBV29-1; J gene: TRBJ2-7; clone size: NA; D gene: NA; CDR3 protein: CSVEDLREQYF; CDR3 DNA: TGCAGCGTTGAAGATTTGCGGGAGCAGTACTTC
V gene: TRBV6-5; J gene: TRBJ2-7; clone size: NA; D gene: TRBD1; CDR3 protein: CASSTGGGEQYF; CDR3 DNA: TGTGCCAGCAGTACAGGGGGCGGAGAGCAGTACTTC
V gene: TRBV5-1; J gene: TRBJ1-1; clone size: NA; D gene: NA; CDR3 protein: CASSPTGDTEAFF; CDR3 DNA: TGCGCCAGCAGCCCTACAGGTGACACTGAAGCTTTCTTT
V gene: TRBV30; J gene: TRBJ2-5; clone size: NA; D gene: TRBD2; CDR3 protein: CAWSVLAGGEETQYF; CDR3 DNA: TGTGCCTGGAGTGTACTTGCGGGGGGGGAAGAGACCCAGTACTTC
V gene: TRBV7-2; J gene: TRBJ2-3; clone size: few; D gene: NA; CDR3 protein: CASSPQQGTDTQYF; CDR3 DNA: TGTGCCAGCAGCCCCCAACAGGGCACAGATACGCAGTATTTT
V gene: TRBV9; J gene: TRBJ2-3; clone size: once; D gene: NA; CDR3 protein: CASSVVAGSTDTQYF; CDR3 DNA: TGTGCCAGCAGCGTAGTGGCAGGGAGCACAGATACGCAGTATTTT
V gene: TRBV9; J gene: TRBJ1-3; clone size: NA; D gene: NA; CDR3 protein: CASSPSGRVGNTIYF; CDR3 DNA: TGTGCCAGCAGCCCCTCGGGGAGGGTTGGAAACACCATATATTTT
V gene: TRBV6-1; J gene: TRBJ1-1; clone size: NA; D gene: TRBD1; CDR3 protein: CASSDRRGREVDTEAFF; CDR3 DNA: TGTGCCAGCAGTGACCGCAGGGGGCGCGAAGTGGATACTGAAGCTTTCTTT
V gene: TRBV28; J gene: TRBJ1-2; clone size: NA; D gene: NA; CDR3 protein: CASSLGSRSIYGYTF; CDR3 DNA: TGTGCCAGCAGTTTAGGCTCCCGCAGTATTTATGGCTACACCTTC
V gene: TRBV9; J gene: TRBJ2-7; clone size: NA; D gene: NA; CDR3 protein: CASSVGTEGEQYF; CDR3 DNA: TGTGCCAGCAGCGTAGGGACAGAGGGGGAGCAGTACTTC
V gene: TRBV2; J gene: TRBJ1-5; clone size: few; D gene: NA; CDR3 protein: CASSAAPGDQPQHF; CDR3 DNA: TGTGCCAGCAGTGCCGCCCCGGGAGATCAGCCCCAGCATTTT
V gene: TRBV19; J gene: TRBJ2-2; clone size: NA; D gene: NA; CDR3 protein: CASSINSNTGELFF; CDR3 DNA: TGTGCCAGTAGTATCAACAGCAACACCGGGGAGCTGTTTTTT
V gene: TRBV19; J gene: TRBJ1-1; clone size: few; D gene: NA; CDR3 protein: CASSIVTGYSEAFF; CDR3 DNA: TGTGCCAGTAGTATAGTCACAGGGTACTCTGAAGCTTTCTTT
V gene: TRBV5-4; J gene: TRBJ2-7; clone size: NA; D gene: NA; CDR3 protein: CASSLGGPLNPTYEQYF; CDR3 DNA: TGTGCCAGCAGCTTGGGGGGGCCACTGAACCCAACTTACGAGCAGTACTTC
V gene: TRBV7-3; J gene: TRBJ1-1; clone size: once; D gene: NA; CDR3 protein: CASSPAGRNTEAFF; CDR3 DNA: TGTGCCAGCAGCCCGGCGGGGAGGAACACTGAAGCTTTCTTT
V gene: TRBV30; J gene: TRBJ1-5; clone size: few; D gene: NA; CDR3 protein: CAWSLGDNQPQHF; CDR3 DNA: TGTGCCTGGAGTCTAGGGGACAATCAGCCCCAGCATTTT
V gene: TRBV19; J gene: TRBJ1-1; clone size: NA; D gene: TRBD1; CDR3 protein: CASSITGVNTEAFF; CDR3 DNA: TGTGCCAGTAGTATCACAGGGGTTAACACTGAAGCTTTCTTT
V gene: TRBV19; J gene: TRBJ2-7; clone size: NA; D gene: TRBD1; CDR3 protein: CASSIVPGQGTYEQYF; CDR3 DNA: TGTGCCAGTAGTATAGTCCCGGGACAGGGGACCTACGAGCAGTACTTC
V gene: TRBV6-5; J gene: TRBJ1-5; clone size: few; D gene: TRBD1; CDR3 protein: CASSYSTGAGQPQHF; CDR3 DNA: TGTGCCAGCAGTTACTCGACAGGGGCTGGTCAGCCCCAGCATTTT
V gene: TRBV9; J gene: TRBJ1-1; clone size: NA; D gene: NA; CDR3 protein: CASSVDVARGEAFF; CDR3 DNA: TGTGCCAGCAGCGTAGACGTAGCGAGGGGGGAAGCTTTCTTT
V gene: TRBV27; J gene: TRBJ2-7; clone size: few; D gene: TRBD2; CDR3 protein: CASSPRGGRAGQYF; CDR3 DNA: TGTGCCAGCAGTCCCCGGGGGGGTAGGGCGGGGCAGTACTTC
V gene: TRBV4-3; J gene: TRBJ2-2; clone size: NA; D gene: NA; CDR3 protein: CASSPCVVNTGELFF; CDR3 DNA: TGCGCCAGCAGCCCTTGCGTAGTGAACACCGGGGAGCTGTTTTTT
V gene: TRBV18; J gene: TRBJ1-5; clone size: NA; D gene: NA; CDR3 protein: CASSQTPGQPQHF; CDR3 DNA: TGTGCCAGCTCACAAACGCCAGGTCAGCCCCAGCATTTT
V gene: TRBV7-2; J gene: TRBJ1-1; clone size: NA; D gene: TRBD1; CDR3 protein: CASSPSRDRNTEAFF; CDR3 DNA: TGTGCCAGCAGCCCCTCGAGGGACAGGAACACTGAAGCTTTCTTT
V gene: TRBV6-5; J gene: TRBJ1-1; clone size: NA; D gene: NA; CDR3 protein: CASSRGPGNTEAFF; CDR3 DNA: TGTGCCAGCAGCCGAGGGCCAGGGAACACTGAAGCTTTCTTT
V gene: TRBV21-1; J gene: TRBJ2-3; clone size: few; D gene: NA; CDR3 protein: CASSKGRNRSTDTQYF; CDR3 DNA: TGTGCCAGCAGCAAAGGTCGAAACAGAAGCACAGATACGCAGTATTTT
V gene: TRBV6-6; J gene: TRBJ1-5; clone size: NA; D gene: NA; CDR3 protein: CASSYRAVNQPQHF; CDR3 DNA: TGTGCCAGCAGTTATAGAGCCGTCAATCAGCCCCAGCATTTT
V gene: TRBV7-2; J gene: TRBJ1-3; clone size: NA; D gene: NA; CDR3 protein: CASSIQGTGNTIYF; CDR3 DNA: TGTGCCAGCAGCATTCAGGGGACTGGAAACACCATATATTTT
V gene: TRBV5-4; J gene: TRBJ2-3; clone size: few; D gene: NA; CDR3 protein: CASSTPPPSTDTQYF; CDR3 DNA: TGTGCCAGCAGTACTCCCCCCCCTAGCACAGATACGCAGTATTTT
V gene: TRBV7-7; J gene: TRBJ2-2; clone size: once; D gene: TRBD1; CDR3 protein: CAAGTGVGTGELFF; CDR3 DNA: TGTGCTGCAGGGACAGGGGTTGGCACCGGGGAGCTGTTTTTT
V gene: TRBV18; J gene: TRBJ2-1; clone size: NA; D gene: NA; CDR3 protein: CASSPYLYNEQFF; CDR3 DNA: TGTGCCAGCTCACCATATCTGTACAATGAGCAGTTCTTC
V gene: TRBV9; J gene: TRBJ2-1; clone size: NA; D gene: NA; CDR3 protein: CASSVNPSAYNEQFF; CDR3 DNA: TGTGCCAGCAGCGTAAACCCTAGCGCCTACAATGAGCAGTTCTTC
V gene: TRBV7-6; J gene: TRBJ2-7; clone size: NA; D gene: TRBD1; CDR3 protein: CASSPGQVSYEQYF; CDR3 DNA: TGTGCCAGCAGCCCAGGACAGGTCTCCTACGAGCAGTACTTC
V gene: TRBV19; J gene: TRBJ1-4; clone size: NA; D gene: NA; CDR3 protein: CASSRMGAANEKLFF; CDR3 DNA: TGTGCCAGTAGTCGCATGGGTGCGGCTAATGAAAAACTGTTTTTT
V gene: TRBV18; J gene: TRBJ1-5; clone size: NA; D gene: NA; CDR3 protein: CASSPGQGSNQPQHF; CDR3 DNA: TGTGCCAGCTCACCAGGGCAGGGCAGCAATCAGCCCCAGCATTTT
V gene: TRBV4-1; J gene: TRBJ2-2; clone size: NA; D gene: TRBD1; CDR3 protein: CASSRTGGGGELFF; CDR3 DNA: TGCGCCAGCAGCCGAACAGGGGGCGGCGGGGAGCTGTTTTTT
V gene: TRBV9; J gene: TRBJ2-1; clone size: NA; D gene: NA; CDR3 protein: CASSPRGGVSYNEQFF; CDR3 DNA: TGTGCCAGCAGCCCTCGAGGGGGGGTTTCCTACAATGAGCAGTTCTTC
V gene: TRBV9; J gene: TRBJ1-1; clone size: NA; D gene: TRBD1; CDR3 protein: CASSVGVGGGMNTEAFF; CDR3 DNA: TGTGCCAGCAGCGTAGGTGTAGGGGGCGGCATGAACACTGAAGCTTTCTTT
V gene: TRBV4-3; J gene: TRBJ2-7; clone size: NA; D gene: NA; CDR3 protein: CASSQDSVGLSYEQYF; CDR3 DNA: TGCGCCAGCAGCCAAGATTCGGTTGGACTCTCCTACGAGCAGTACTTC
V gene: TRBV5-6; J gene: TRBJ2-7; clone size: NA; D gene: TRBD1; CDR3 protein: CASSLAGTGWGYEQYF; CDR3 DNA: TGTGCCAGCAGCTTGGCCGGGACAGGGTGGGGCTACGAGCAGTACTTC
V gene: TRBV6-5; J gene: TRBJ2-7; clone size: NA; D gene: NA; CDR3 protein: CASSYGLSSYEQYF; CDR3 DNA: TGTGCCAGCAGTTACGGACTTAGCTCCTACGAGCAGTACTTC
V gene: TRBV5-4; J gene: TRBJ2-1; clone size: NA; D gene: NA; CDR3 protein: CASSLGGGEREQFF; CDR3 DNA: TGTGCCAGCAGCTTGGGGGGCGGGGAGCGTGAGCAGTTCTTC
V gene: TRBV4-3; J gene: TRBJ1-2; clone size: NA; D gene: TRBD1; CDR3 protein: CASSHLQGAGGYTF; CDR3 DNA: TGCGCCAGCAGCCACCTACAGGGGGCGGGAGGCTACACCTTC